These 20 T cell receptor beta chains were sequenced from one sample in a study of CD8 T cells in Susac syndrome. An amount of RNA that ranged from about 0.45 to 1 ug was reverse transcribed with random hexamers. TCRdb ran MiXCR on the immunoSEQ multiplex PCR reads and lists one entry per CDR3 protein. The sample includes fewer than 350,000 distinct CDR3 sequences, roughly 94% of them seen just once. Sequencing was done on a sample of CD4+ T cells from PBMCs. Receptors were obtained from a human donor with multiple sclerosis.

The rearrangement joins TRBV6-2 or TRBV6-3 to TRBJ1-5; possibly TRBD1 for D (6 bases). The germline V gene encodes CDR1 MNHEY and CDR2 SVGEGT. The CDR3 extends over 11 amino acids. Trimming removed 8 bases from V and 9 bases from J, with 11 bases in between. CDR3 DNA sequence: TGTGCCAGCTGGCAGACAGGGCCCCAGCATTTT. This gives the protein CASWQTGPQHF.

The chain links TRBV20-1 to TRBJ2-1, with TRBD2 matching over 10 bases. CDR1 is DFQATT, CDR2 SNEGSKA, per germline (reference sequence). Trimming at V came to 5 bases and at J to 6 bases, leaving 7 bases not matched to a gene. CDR3 length: 14 residues. The CDR3 nucleotides are TGCAGTGCTTTTAGGACTAGCGGACTCAATGAGCAGTTCTTC. Its translation is CSAFRTSGLNEQFF.

The V gene is TRBV15, the J gene TRBJ1-6; D ambiguous. In germline, CDR1 is LNHNV, CDR2 YYDKDF (reference sequence). The V and J ends lost 5 bases and 0 bases respectively, with 20 bases between them. CDR3 length: 19 amino acids. The CDR3 DNA reads as TGTGCCACCAGCTCAAGAGGTGGGAAGAAGAGCTCCTATAATTCACCCCTCCACTTT. It translates to CATSSRGGKKSSYNSPLHF.

This clonotype was seen just once. Here the CDR3 reads CASSDGAGVRYGYTF. The CDR3 nucleotides read TGTGCCAGCAGCGACGGGGCAGGGGTGAGGTATGGCTACACCTTC. The genes are TRBV6-2 or TRBV6-3 and TRBJ1-2, with D maybe TRBD1 (6 bases). The CDR3 is 15 amino acids. Germline-derived CDR1 and CDR2 are MNHEY and SVGEGT. V was cut by 6 bases and J by 5 bases, with 19 bases left in between.

This chain uses TRBV5-1 with TRBJ2-5; D gene unclear. Trimming stripped 4 bases from V and 2 bases from J, with 24 bases between. CDR1 is SGHRS and CDR2 is YFSETQ in the germline V gene. The CDR3 is made up of 18 amino acids. The CDR3 nucleotides are TGCGCCAGCAGCACTGGACGGACGAGCCGACCGTATCAAGAGACCCAGTACTTC. The encoded protein is CASSTGRTSRPYQETQYF.

The chain links TRBV15 to TRBJ1-1, with D tentatively TRBD1 (6 bases). The CDR3 spans 13 residues. Trimming took 2 bases from V and 5 from J, leaving 9 bases between them. Germline V gives CDR1 LNHNV, CDR2 YYDKDF (reference sequence). CDR3 sequence: CATSRRGGTEAFF. CDR3 DNA: TGTGCCACCAGCAGACGAGGGGGTACTGAAGCTTTCTTT. Supplemented by reference TRBV15 and TRBJ1-1, the full variable domain reads DAMVIQNPRYQVTQFGKPVTLSCSQTLNHNVMYWYQQKSSQAPKLLFHYYDKDFNNEADTPDNFQSRRPNTSFCFLDIRSPGLGDTAMYLCATSRRGGTEAFFGQGTRLTVV.

V is TRBV11-2 and J is TRBJ2-7; D is ambiguous. Germline CDR1 reads SGHAT; CDR2 reads FQNNGV. The length of the CDR3 is 13 residues. Trimming pared 5 bases from V and 2 bases from J, leaving 10 bases between. The CDR3 nucleotides read TGTGCCAGCAGCCACCGCGCGGCCTACGAGCAGTACTTC. Translated, it gives CASSHRAAYEQYF.

J is TRBJ2-3 and V is TRBV30, with D maybe TRBD2 (5 bases). Germline assignment: CDR1 GTSNPN and CDR2 SVGIG (reference sequence). The CDR3 has 14 residues. Trimming removed 6 bases from V and 5 bases from J, with 18 bases in between. CDR3: CACPKRGMEDTQYF. In DNA, the CDR3 is TGTGCCTGCCCCAAACGGGGAATGGAAGATACGCAGTATTTT.

This clonotype was counted once. The chain carries TRBV12-3 or TRBV12-4 and TRBJ2-7; D perhaps matches TRBD2 (6 bases). Trimming took off 3 bases at V and 0 bases at J, with 12 bases between the two ends. CDR3 size: 15 residues. CDR3 sequence (DNA): TGTGCCAGCAGTTTTAGTGGACTACACTCCTACGAGCAGTACTTC. Translation: CASSFSGLHSYEQYF.

The rearrangement uses TRBV20-1 and TRBJ2-2; possible D gene TRBD2, 5 bases. In germline, CDR1 is DFQATT, CDR2 SNEGSKA (reference sequence). Trimming took 1 base from V and 4 from J, leaving 13 bases between them. The CDR3 is made up of 15 amino acids. CDR3: CSARGAGLFTGELFF. CDR3 DNA: TGCAGTGCTAGAGGGGCGGGTCTTTTCACCGGGGAGCTGTTTTTT.

The chain is built from TRBV7-3 and TRBJ1-6; D is unresolved. Per germline, CDR1 SGHTA and CDR2 FQGTGA. The ends were cut back, 2 bases at V and 7 bases at J, with 9 bases in the middle. The CDR3 contains 14 residues. The CDR3 loop reads CASSLLPENSPLHF. The CDR3 DNA follows: TGTGCCAGCAGCTTACTCCCAGAGAATTCACCCCTCCACTTT.

V and J are TRBV21-1 and TRBJ2-2; TRBD2 is taken as the D call from the table, unchecked against the DNA. TRBV21-1 is noted as a pseudogene. This CDR3 spans 17 amino acids. CDR3 in DNA: TGTGCCAGCAGCAAAGGAGGCGGTAGCGGCAACACCGGGGAGCTGTTTTTT. This sequence encodes CASSKGGGSGNTGELFF.

V is TRBV7-8 and J is TRBJ2-1, with D perhaps TRBD1 (5 bases). This CDR3 spans 14 amino acids. Germline V gives CDR1 SGHVS, CDR2 FQNEAQ. Trimming pared 2 bases from V and 5 bases from J, leaving 10 bases between. DNA for the CDR3: TGTGCCAGCAGCTTAATCGGCAGGGACAATGAGCAGTTCTTC. Its translation is CASSLIGRDNEQFF.

The chain employs TRBV9 and TRBJ2-5; TRBD2 matches 11 bases. Germline V CDR1 and CDR2: SGDLS, YYNGEE. The CDR3 has 15 amino acids. The V segment lost 4 bases and the J segment 3 bases; nucleotides outside the gene matches: 5. CDR3: CASSKMGLAEETQYF. In DNA, the CDR3 is TGTGCCAGCAGCAAAATGGGACTAGCGGAAGAGACCCAGTACTTC. The entire variable domain, with the rest obtained from reference TRBV9 and TRBJ2-5, is as follows: DSGVTQTPKHLITATGQRVTLRCSPRSGDLSVYWYQQSLDQGLQFLIQYYNGEERAKGNILERFSAQQFPDLHSELNLSSLELGDSALYFCASSKMGLAEETQYFGPGTRLLVL.

This clonotype was counted between two and nine times. This chain uses TRBV29-1 with TRBJ2-7, with 11 bases fitting TRBD2. The CDR3 length is 15 residues. The J segment lost 0 bases and the V segment lost 3 bases, leaving 4 bases of the junction unmatched. The germline CDR1 and CDR2 sequences are SQVTM and ANQGSEA. The CDR3 loop is CSVEGTSGSSYEQYF. CDR3 DNA: TGCAGCGTTGAGGGGACTAGCGGTTCCTCCTACGAGCAGTACTTC.

The chain joins TRBV6-2 or TRBV6-3 to TRBJ2-7, with D perhaps matching TRBD2 (7 bases). The germline V and J ends were trimmed by 4 bases and 3 bases, with 22 bases remaining between them. The CDR3 is made up of 17 amino acids. From germline, CDR1 is MNHEY and CDR2 SVGEGT. The CDR3 is CASSSVLRGRDFYEQYF. The CDR3 DNA sequence: TGTGCCAGCAGTTCCGTCCTAAGGGGGAGGGATTTCTACGAGCAGTACTTC.

The chain has TRBV3-1 and TRBJ2-3, with no clear D. The CDR3 is made up of 11 amino acids. The germline gives CDR1 LGHDT, CDR2 YNNKEL (reference sequence). V was cut by 4 bases and J by 7 bases, with 6 bases left in between. This CDR3 is CASSLTNTQYF. The CDR3 coding sequence is TGTGCCAGCAGCCTAACAAATACGCAGTATTTT.

In DNA form, the CDR3 reads TGCGCCAGCAGCGGTCCCGGGACAGGGAAGGCCGGGGAGCTGTTTTTT. Its protein product is CASSGPGTGKAGELFF. V is TRBV5-1 and J is TRBJ2-2; 9 bases are shared with TRBD1. Germline V gene data show CDR1 as SGHRS and CDR2 as YFSETQ. CDR3 size: 16 residues. V shed 4 bases and J 6 bases; nucleotides not matched to a gene: 10.

The genes are TRBV7-9 and TRBJ2-2; 9 bases are shared with TRBD1. Germline-derived CDR1 and CDR2 are SEHNR and FQNEAQ (reference sequence). This CDR3 is built from 14 residues. J lost 5 bases, V lost 8 bases, and 6 bases had no gene match. The CDR3 reads CASPTGGGTGELFF. The CDR3 DNA reads as TGTGCCAGCCCCACAGGGGGCGGAACCGGGGAGCTGTTTTTT.

The rearrangement joins TRBV29-1 to TRBJ2-5; D perhaps matches TRBD1 (5 bases). The germline V and J ends were trimmed by 4 bases and 2 bases, with 8 bases remaining between them. CDR3 length: 12 amino acids. Looked up from germline, CDR1 is SQVTM and CDR2 is ANQGSEA. The CDR3 region has the DNA TGCAGCGTTGGACAGCTTCAAGAGACCCAGTACTTC. Encoded protein: CSVGQLQETQYF. Looking up the rest from reference TRBV29-1 and TRBJ2-5 gives the full variable domain: SAVISQKPSRDICQRGTSLTIQCQVDSQVTMMFWYRQQPGQSLTLIATANQGSEATYESGFVIDKFPISRPNLTFSTLTVSNMSPEDSSIYLCSVGQLQETQYFGPGTRLLVL.